The present T cell receptor beta chain was sequenced within a study of a mutant IDH1 vaccine in newly diagnosed glioma. Study as a whole: Patients' prior therapy spanned radiotherapy, temozolomide, or both; most underwent both.

Worth noting for this clone: The antigen remains undetermined.

Germline CDR1 is MGHDK and CDR2 is SYGVNS. With 4 bases removed from V and 3 bases from J, the gap between germline ends came to 9 bases. The CDR3 sequence is 13 residues long. Time point specified: week 47, end of study. Alongside topical imiquimod, each dose of vaccine comprised 300 ug of mutant IDH1 20-mer peptide. Measured with immunoSEQ multiplex PCR; TCRdb has only the in-frame clones, and not every one. Of roughly 35,000 clones listed, over 70% are singletons. Sequenced material: PBMCs, taken from a glioma patient whose treatment included an IDH1 peptide vaccine. The V call is TRBV25-1, the J call TRBJ1-1; D remains ambiguous. The receptor was isolated from a man in his forties or fifties with glioma. In DNA form, the CDR3 reads TGTGCCAGCAGTGGGTCCCGGGACACTGAAGCTTTCTTT. It specifies CASSGSRDTEAFF. The full variable domain, in which reference TRBV25-1 and TRBJ1-1 provide the parts outside the CDR3, is EADIYQTPRYLVIGTGKKITLECSQTMGHDKMYWYQQDPGMELHLIHYSYGVNSTEKGDLSSESTVSRIRTEHFPLTLESARPSHTSQYLCASSGSRDTEAFFGQGTRLTVV.